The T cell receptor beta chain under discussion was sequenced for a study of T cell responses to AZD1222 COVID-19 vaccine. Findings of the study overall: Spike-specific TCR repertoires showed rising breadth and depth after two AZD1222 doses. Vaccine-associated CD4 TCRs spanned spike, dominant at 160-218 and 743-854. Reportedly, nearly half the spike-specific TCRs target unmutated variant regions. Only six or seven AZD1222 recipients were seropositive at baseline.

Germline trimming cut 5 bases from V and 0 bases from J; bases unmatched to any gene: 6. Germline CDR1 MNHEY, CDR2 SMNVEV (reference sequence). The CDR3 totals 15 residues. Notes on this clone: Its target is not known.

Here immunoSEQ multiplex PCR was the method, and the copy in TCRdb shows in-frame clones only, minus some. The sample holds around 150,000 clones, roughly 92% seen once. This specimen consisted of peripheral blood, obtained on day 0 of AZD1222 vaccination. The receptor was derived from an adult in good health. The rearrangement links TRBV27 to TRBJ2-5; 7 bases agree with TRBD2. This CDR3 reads CASSGGGWYQETQYF. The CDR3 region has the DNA TGTGCCAGCAGTGGCGGGGGTTGGTACCAAGAGACCCAGTACTTC.